Following are 5 T cell receptor beta chains from one sample sequenced in a study of CD8 T cells in Susac syndrome. cDNA came from about 0.51 to 1 ug RNA primed by random hexamers. Each CDR3 protein gets one entry after TCRdb re-called the immunoSEQ multiplex PCR reads with MiXCR. The table lists 400,000 or so distinct CDR3 sequences, roughly 85% of them singletons, with roughly 0.11% in the top ten. Material: CD8+ T cells from PBMCs. These receptors all stem from a human donor with multiple sclerosis.

The V gene is TRBV2, the J gene TRBJ1-5; no definite D call. The CDR3 covers 18 residues. V gave up 2 bases and J gave up 0 bases, with 17 bases separating them. Germline loops: CDR1 SNHLY, CDR2 FYNNEI. CDR3 sequence: CASSEPSSFAVSNQPQHF. DNA for the CDR3: TGTGCCAGCAGTGAACCCTCTTCGTTTGCAGTTAGCAATCAGCCCCAGCATTTT.

The V gene is TRBV5-4, the J gene TRBJ2-1, with D perhaps matching TRBD2 (6 bases). V was pared by 0 bases and J by 9 bases, with 13 bases between. This CDR3 contains 14 residues. Germline CDR1 is SGHNT and CDR2 is YYREEE (reference sequence). The CDR3 here is CASSLAPAGSEQFF. The CDR3 DNA is TGTGCCAGCAGCTTGGCGCCGGCGGGGAGTGAGCAGTTCTTC.

The chain couples TRBV15 to TRBJ2-1; possible D gene TRBD2, 5 bases. Germline V gene lookup returns CDR1 LNHNV and CDR2 YYDKDF (reference sequence). The V and J ends lost 4 bases and 10 bases respectively, with 20 bases between them. CDR3 length equals 15 residues. The CDR3 region is CATSTYEEFRGEQFF. CDR3 nucleotides: TGTGCCACCAGCACCTATGAGGAGTTTCGAGGGGAGCAGTTCTTC.

The CDR3 DNA reads as TGTGCCAGTAGTTACGCGGGCTCGGGTGAGCAGTTCTTC. Protein sequence: CASSYAGSGEQFF. The chain recombines TRBV19 with TRBJ2-1, with D possibly being TRBD2 (5 bases). Germline assignment: CDR1 LNHDA and CDR2 SQIVND (reference sequence). This CDR3 is built from 13 residues. The V and J ends lost 5 bases and 9 bases respectively, with 14 bases between them.

The rearrangement joins TRBV3-1 to TRBJ1-2; weak D call: TRBD1 (6 bases). The CDR3 has 15 amino acids. V lost 0 bases and J lost 5, with 13 bases in between. Per the germline V gene, CDR1 is LGHDT and CDR2 is YNNKEL (reference sequence). Here the CDR3 DNA reads TGTGCCAGCAGCCAAGAAAGTCAGGGGTGGTATGGCTACACCTTC. It encodes CASSQESQGWYGYTF.